The 21 T cell receptor beta chains listed next were all sequenced from one sample in a study of regulatory T cells in long-lasting Graves disease. Time point defined: newly diagnosed GD, antithyroid drugs for less than 3 months. PBMC-derived RNA was used for the TCR library. iRepertoire HTBI primers and Arm-PCR of CDR3 regions built TCR beta libraries. TCRdb fed the multiplex PCR reads into MiXCR, producing one record per CDR3 protein. The repertoire has roughly 420,000 distinct CDR3 sequences, roughly 15% of them found once; the top ten carry approximately 21%. This material consisted of peripheral blood mononuclear cells (PBMCs), taken at new diagnosis, from a patient treated with antithyroid drugs. The source of these receptors is a female donor with Graves disease.

This clonotype was recorded at least ten times. The chain has TRBV4-1 and TRBJ2-5, with 10 bases matching TRBD2. V lost 3 bases, J lost 2 bases, and 12 bases stayed unmatched. This CDR3 is built from 18 residues. Germline V gene sequence: CDR1 MGHRA, CDR2 YSYEKL. The CDR3 loop reads CASSHPGSSGGGQETQYF. DNA for the CDR3: TGCGCCAGCAGCCACCCCGGTTCTAGCGGGGGCGGACAAGAGACCCAGTACTTC.

The sample holds many counts of this clonotype. J is TRBJ2-1 and V is TRBV7-2; tentatively, D is TRBD2 (6 bases). The length of the CDR3 is 14 residues. The germline gives CDR1 SGHTA, CDR2 FQGNSA. Trimming cost V 3 bases and J 5 bases, with 11 bases left between them. The CDR3 is CASSFRDFDNEQFF. CDR3 in DNA: TGTGCCAGCAGCTTTAGGGACTTTGACAATGAGCAGTTCTTC.

Ten or more counts support this clonotype. CDR3 nucleotides: TGTGCCAGCATCCTAATAGGTGGCGCTGAAGCTTTCTTT. Its protein product is CASILIGGAEAFF. V usage is TRBV6-1 and J usage is TRBJ1-1; D is uncertain. Germline V gives CDR1 MNHNS, CDR2 SASEGT. This CDR3 is built from 13 residues. V was trimmed by 7 bases and J by 6 bases, leaving 15 bases between them.

This clonotype appeared many times. The chain carries TRBV18 and TRBJ1-1; no clear D gene. The CDR3 extends over 13 amino acids. CDR1 is KGHSH and CDR2 is LQKENI in the germline V gene. The germline V and J ends were trimmed by 8 bases and 0 bases, with 10 bases remaining between them. CDR3 sequence (DNA): TGTGCCAGCAAGGAGGGCATGAACACTGAAGCTTTCTTT. It encodes CASKEGMNTEAFF.

This clonotype was counted a few times. The genes are TRBV6-2 or TRBV6-3 and TRBJ2-1; possibly TRBD2 for D (7 bases). The CDR3 is 13 residues long. Trimming removed 6 bases at V and 6 bases at J, with 12 bases between. The germline V gene encodes CDR1 MNHEY and CDR2 SVGEGT. The chain's CDR3 is CASRTRGANEQFF. The DNA for the CDR3 is TGTGCCAGCAGGACCCGGGGGGCCAATGAGCAGTTCTTC.

This clonotype was seen more than once but under ten times. The DNA of the CDR3 is TGTGCCAGCAGCCAAGATATGATGGGACAGGGTTCCACCGGGGAGCTGTTTTTT. Its translation is CASSQDMMGQGSTGELFF. The V call is TRBV3-1, the J call TRBJ2-2; the match to TRBD1 covers 9 bases. This CDR3 has 18 residues. Germline V lookup: CDR1 LGHDT, CDR2 YNNKEL (reference sequence). After removal of 0 bases from V and 4 bases from J, the junction contained 9 bases not matched to a gene.

This clonotype has at least ten counts. CDR3 nucleotide sequence: TGTGCCAGCAGCTCAAGTATCACAGATCGTTTCACTGAAGCTTTCTTT. This gives the protein CASSSSITDRFTEAFF. The chain couples TRBV9 to TRBJ1-1; D is unclear. Trimming took 4 bases from V and 4 from J, leaving 20 bases between them. Germline-derived CDR1 and CDR2 are SGDLS and YYNGEE. This CDR3 comprises 16 residues.

Only a few counts were recorded for this clonotype. A much larger clone differs by one base, so this may be a read error. This chain joins TRBV6-5 and TRBJ2-3, with D maybe TRBD2 (6 bases). The CDR3 contains 16 residues. Germline V CDR1 and CDR2: MNHEY, SVGAGI. The CDR3 protein is CARSYNRAGAGDTQYF. CDR3 nucleotide sequence: TGTGCCCGCAGTTACAATCGTGCCGGAGCGGGAGATACGCAGTATTTT.

The V call is TRBV3-1, the J call TRBJ2-7; D may match TRBD1 or TRBD2 (7 bases each). Trimming cost V 3 bases and J 6 bases, with 18 bases left between them. Germline V gene data show CDR1 as LGHDT and CDR2 as YNNKEL (reference sequence). CDR3 size: 15 residues. The CDR3 DNA reads as TGTGCCAGCAGCCATCGTGCGGGAGACAGGGTCGAGCAGTACTTC. It yields the protein CASSHRAGDRVEQYF.

Only a few counts were recorded for this clonotype. The rearrangement joins TRBV5-1 to TRBJ1-4; D is unresolved. Trimming took off 4 bases at V and 0 bases at J, with 13 bases between the two ends. The CDR3 sequence is 16 residues long. The germline CDR1 and CDR2 sequences are SGHRS and YFSETQ. The CDR3 DNA reads as TGCGCCAGCAGCCCGCCTGACGGAGCAACTAATGAAAAACTGTTTTTT. It encodes CASSPPDGATNEKLFF.

This clonotype has a count of ten or more. The chain has TRBV12-3 or TRBV12-4 and TRBJ2-4, with D hard to call. The CDR3 consists of 13 residues. V was pared by 3 bases and J by 5 bases, with 8 bases between. This CDR3 reads CASSFDTENIQYF. The CDR3, as DNA: TGTGCCAGCAGTTTTGACACAGAAAACATTCAGTACTTC.

This clonotype was recorded many times. The chain has TRBV12-3 or TRBV12-4 and TRBJ1-5, with D hard to call. The CDR3 is 14 amino acids. The ends were cut back, 2 bases at V and 4 bases at J, with 9 bases in the middle. The CDR3 sequence: CASSLTTHNQPQHF. The CDR3 nucleotides read TGTGCCAGCAGTTTAACGACCCATAATCAGCCCCAGCATTTT.

The gene calls are TRBV20-1 and TRBJ2-7, with 9 bases lining up with TRBD2. CDR1 DFQATT and CDR2 SNEGSKA come from the germline V gene (reference sequence). V was pared by 0 bases and J by 5 bases, with 5 bases of the junction left unmatched. The CDR3 is 14 residues long. CDR3 in DNA: TGCAGTGCTAGAGATTATCCTAGCGGGAACGAGCAGTACTTC. It is translated as CSARDYPSGNEQYF.

This clonotype has only a few counts. A much more abundant neighbour one base away suggests this may be a read error. The gene calls are TRBV11-1 and TRBJ2-1, with D possibly TRBD2 on 5 matching bases. With the DNA end fitting TRBJ2-5 better, the J assignment may be wrong. Per the germline V gene, CDR1 is SGHAT and CDR2 is FQDESV (reference sequence). The CDR3 extends over 15 amino acids. CDR3 DNA: TGTGCCAGCGGCAGTCGTGAGGGTCCCCAAGAGACCCAGTACTTC. Translation: CASGSREGPQETQYF.

The table lists this clonotype with many counts. The chain employs TRBV4-1 and TRBJ2-3; the match to TRBD2 covers 10 bases. The CDR3 has 16 residues. The V gene end was trimmed by 1 base and the J gene end by 7 bases; junction bases not matched to a gene: 8. Germline V CDR1 and CDR2: MGHRA, YSYEKL. In DNA, the CDR3 is TGCGCCAGCAGCCAAGTGCCTAGCGGGGGAAGAAATACGCAGTATTTT. Translating it yields CASSQVPSGGRNTQYF.

This clonotype was seen at least ten times. The chain links TRBV28 to TRBJ2-1; D remains ambiguous. V lost 2 bases to trimming and J lost 7 bases, with 6 bases between them. Germline V gives CDR1 MDHEN, CDR2 SYDVKM. The length of the CDR3 is 12 residues. CDR3 bases: TGTGCCAGCAGTTTAGCGGTTAATGAGCAGTTCTTC. As protein: CASSLAVNEQFF.

This clonotype was observed many times. This chain links TRBV4-1 with TRBJ1-2, with D hard to call. The CDR3 totals 14 residues. The V end lost 3 bases, the J end lost 0 bases, and 8 bases lay between the germline ends. The V gene's germline CDR1 is MGHRA and CDR2 YSYEKL. CDR3 sequence reads: CASSHASSNYGYTF. CDR3 bases: TGCGCCAGCAGCCATGCCTCATCTAACTATGGCTACACCTTC.

This clonotype came up many times. The rearrangement joins TRBV7-2 to TRBJ1-1, with D hard to call. The germline V gene encodes CDR1 SGHTA and CDR2 FQGNSA. V was cut by 4 bases and J by 1 base, with 7 bases left in between. The length of the CDR3 is 13 residues. The CDR3 spells CASSSTSNTEAFF. DNA of the CDR3: TGTGCCAGCAGCTCCACTTCGAACACTGAAGCTTTCTTT.

This clonotype was recorded at least ten times. The chain combines TRBV7-9 with TRBJ2-2; 7 nucleotides agree with TRBD2. Germline assignment: CDR1 SEHNR and CDR2 FQNEAQ (reference sequence). The CDR3 is 17 residues long. The V gene end was trimmed by 2 bases and the J gene end by 4 bases; junction bases not matched to a gene: 10. CDR3 protein: CASSLPAGVSLTGELFF. Written as DNA, the CDR3 is TGTGCCAGCAGCTTACCGGCGGGAGTGTCGCTCACCGGGGAGCTGTTTTTT.

In regard to this clonotype: This likely came from a read error, as a far larger clone is one base away. The chain has TRBV20-1 and TRBJ2-1, with 10 bases aligning to TRBD1. After removal of 2 bases from V and 10 bases from J, the junction contained 8 bases not matched to a gene. Looked up from germline, CDR1 is DFQATT and CDR2 is SNEGSKA (reference sequence). This CDR3 is 14 amino acids long. Written as DNA, the CDR3 is TGCAGTGCTAGACCGAAGGGACAGGGGTACGAGCAGTTCTTC. Protein: CSARPKGQGYEQFF.

This clonotype was observed many times. The chain has TRBV12-3 or TRBV12-4 and TRBJ1-1; D gene uncertain. V shed 5 bases and J shed 6 bases, with 10 bases lying between them. The CDR3 has 12 residues. CDR3 in DNA: TGTGCCAGCAGTCCCGGCAGCCCTGAAGCTTTCTTT. This translates into CASSPGSPEAFF.